A single sample is the source of the 16 T cell receptor beta chains below, sequenced in a study of response to subunit inactivated influenza vaccine. Using its own MiXCR run on the RT-PCR reads, TCRdb lists one record per CDR3 protein. The sample has hundreds of thousands of distinct CDR3 sequences; roughly 23% are singletons. The sequencing used CD4+ T cells sorted from PBMCs, collected about 5 days after vaccination. Receptors originate from a man aged 45-65 years who received an inactivated influenza vaccine.

The chain links TRBV20-1 to TRBJ2-3; 11 bases agree with TRBD2. Germline loops: CDR1 DFQATT, CDR2 SNEGSKA (reference sequence). This CDR3 has 16 amino acids. Trimming removed 5 bases from V and 2 bases from J; junction bases left unmatched: 9. As DNA, the CDR3 is TGCAGTGCTGGCGGCACTAGCGGGGGCAACACAGATACGCAGTATTTT. It translates to CSAGGTSGGNTDTQYF.

The chain carries TRBV5-1 and TRBJ2-7; a possible D gene is TRBD1 (5 bases). Trimming took 5 bases from V and 2 from J, leaving 23 bases between them. The CDR3 runs to 17 residues. The germline V gene encodes CDR1 SGHRS and CDR2 YFSETQ. The CDR3 reads CASRYVAGYTLAYEQYF. As DNA, the CDR3 is TGCGCCAGCAGGTATGTCGCAGGGTATACCCTCGCCTACGAGCAGTACTTC.

This clonotype was recorded a few times. The chain is built from TRBV20-1 and TRBJ2-1; 11 bases agree with TRBD2. Per the germline V gene, CDR1 is DFQATT and CDR2 is SNEGSKA (reference sequence). Trimming at V came to 0 bases and at J to 7 bases, leaving 8 bases not matched to a gene. This CDR3 is 16 amino acids long. CDR3 coding DNA: TGCAGTGCTAGAGATATTGGGACTAGCGGTAAAAATGAGCAGTTCTTC. This codes for CSARDIGTSGKNEQFF.

The chain combines TRBV5-1 with TRBJ2-2, with 7 bases that match TRBD1. The CDR3 consists of 20 residues. Germline V CDR1 and CDR2: SGHRS, YFSETQ. Trimming cost V 0 bases and J 0 bases; bases outside gene matches: 14. CDR3: CASSLGTLGTAHANTGELFF. The CDR3 DNA sequence: TGCGCCAGCAGCTTGGGGACCCTAGGGACAGCACACGCGAACACCGGGGAGCTGTTTTTT.

The genes are TRBV6-1 and TRBJ2-7; tentatively, D is TRBD1 or TRBD2 (7 bases each). The length of the CDR3 is 11 residues. The germline CDR1 and CDR2 sequences are MNHNS and SASEGT. Trimming left V 9 bases short and J 5 bases short, with 11 bases between. The CDR3 nucleotides are TGTGCCAGTGGGAGGGGGCACGAGCAGTACTTC. Amino acid sequence: CASGRGHEQYF.

This rearrangement joins TRBV5-1 to TRBJ1-6, with D hard to call. The V end lost 6 bases, the J end lost 9 bases, and 16 bases lay between the germline ends. The CDR3 runs to 14 residues. Germline CDR1 is SGHRS and CDR2 is YFSETQ. This CDR3 reads CASTPGGISSPLHF. The CDR3 DNA follows: TGCGCCAGCACCCCAGGCGGTATATCTTCACCCCTCCACTTT.

This clonotype was observed a handful of times. The J gene is TRBJ1-1, the V gene TRBV29-1, with TRBD1 matching over 8 bases. V shed 6 bases, J shed 5 bases, and the junction held 14 bases outside the gene matches. Germline V gives CDR1 SQVTM, CDR2 ANQGSEA. This CDR3 contains 15 residues. This CDR3 is CSVASIRGRRTEAFF. In DNA form, the CDR3 reads TGCAGCGTCGCATCCATCAGGGGGCGAAGGACTGAAGCTTTCTTT.

Many counts were recorded for this clonotype. The J gene is TRBJ1-5, the V gene TRBV6-1, with D tentatively TRBD1 (5 bases). This CDR3 region has 19 residues. Germline CDR1 and CDR2: MNHNS and SASEGT. V lost 6 bases to trimming and J lost 3 bases, with 27 bases between them. DNA of the CDR3: TGTGCCAGCAGCCACGGGACGACTTACGGGGAGGTGAACAATCAGCCCCAGCATTTT. Translating it yields CASSHGTTYGEVNNQPQHF.

The chain combines TRBV20-1 with TRBJ1-1; 8 bases match TRBD1. Germline values: CDR1 DFQATT, CDR2 SNEGSKA (reference sequence). This CDR3 spans 14 amino acids. V was clipped by 5 bases and J by 0 bases; unmatched bases: 5. CDR3 coding DNA: TGCAGTGCTTCTCGGACAGGGATGAACACTGAAGCTTTCTTT. It translates to CSASRTGMNTEAFF.

The J gene is TRBJ2-3, the V gene TRBV20-1; 8 positions match TRBD1. The CDR3 loop spans 14 amino acids. V was pared by 3 bases and J by 2 bases, with 4 bases of the junction left unmatched. CDR1 DFQATT and CDR2 SNEGSKA come from the germline V gene (reference sequence). The CDR3 loop is CSARGQVNTDTQYF. The CDR3, as DNA: TGCAGTGCTAGGGGACAGGTGAACACAGATACGCAGTATTTT.

A few counts support this clonotype. This chain uses TRBV4-3 with TRBJ2-1; TRBD2 agrees at 8 bases. CDR1 is LGHNA, CDR2 YSLEER, per germline. J lost 6 bases, V lost 0 bases, and 10 bases had no gene match. This CDR3 has 17 residues. The CDR3 region has the DNA TGCGCCAGCAGCCAAGAGGGAGTCGGGAGGGCCATCAATGAGCAGTTCTTC. Residues: CASSQEGVGRAINEQFF.

This clonotype was detected only a few times. In nucleotides, the CDR3 is TGCAGTGCTATCGACAGCTACGAGCAGTACTTC. Translation gives CSAIDSYEQYF. The rearrangement links TRBV20-1 to TRBJ2-7; D possibly corresponds to TRBD1 (5 bases). Per the germline V gene, CDR1 is DFQATT and CDR2 is SNEGSKA (reference sequence). Trimming removed 4 bases at V and 3 bases at J, with 7 bases between. CDR3 length: 11 residues.

This clonotype was seen only a few times. The rearrangement links TRBV4-3 to TRBJ2-5; TRBD1 matches 9 bases. The CDR3 is made up of 14 amino acids. Germline V gene lookup returns CDR1 LGHNA and CDR2 YSLEER. The J segment lost 2 bases and the V segment lost 6 bases, leaving 4 bases of the junction unmatched. Here the CDR3 reads CASSMTGGQETQYF. CDR3 DNA: TGCGCCAGCAGTATGACAGGGGGACAAGAGACCCAGTACTTC.

The chain has TRBV7-9 and TRBJ2-5; D tentatively fits TRBD1 or TRBD2 (7 bases each). Per the germline V gene, CDR1 is SEHNR and CDR2 is FQNEAQ (reference sequence). This CDR3 has 16 amino acids. Trimming removed 4 bases from V and 2 bases from J, with 17 bases in between. As DNA, the CDR3 is TGTGCCAGCAGCTACCGACAGGGAGGGATTCAAGAGACCCAGTACTTC. It encodes CASSYRQGGIQETQYF.

The rearrangement joins TRBV3-1 to TRBJ1-4; the D is unclear. From germline, CDR1 is LGHDT and CDR2 YNNKEL (reference sequence). V was pared by 0 bases and J by 9 bases, with 2 bases between. The CDR3 spans 11 residues. The CDR3 DNA reads as TGTGCCAGCAGCCAAGAAAAAAAACTGTTTTTT. Encoded protein: CASSQEKKLFF.

In this sample, this clonotype turned up a few times. The CDR3 spells CASSLAILAGRDEQFF. CDR3 sequence (DNA): TGTGCCAGCAGCTTAGCGATTCTAGCGGGTAGGGATGAGCAGTTCTTC. This chain connects TRBV7-2 to TRBJ2-1; 8 bases agree with TRBD2. Losses at the gene ends were 0 bases for V and 8 bases for J; bases not matched to a gene: 9. The CDR3 contains 16 residues. Germline lookup yields CDR1 SGHTA and CDR2 FQGNSA.